This TCR beta chain appears in the sequencing data of a study of T-cell reconstitution after alpha-beta-depleted transplantation in children. Concerning this clonotype: What it binds is unknown.

Broader study findings: It was surviving recipient T cells and thymic progenitors that gave some patients high TCRbeta diversity at day 60. Several hundred graft clones that had expanded were reportedly the source of alpha-beta T cells about two months after transplant. A year had passed since transplant, and T-cell counts and diversity by then came mostly from newly produced T cells.

The CDR3 is 15 amino acids. The germline V gene has CDR1 SQVTM and CDR2 ANQGSEA. Losses at the gene ends were 1 base for V and 6 bases for J; bases not matched to a gene: 6. Unique molecular identifiers were incorporated during preparation of the TCRbeta library. TCRdb redid the calling of the PCR reads with MiXCR, one entry per CDR3 protein. The profile shows hundreds of thousands of distinct CDR3 sequences, 16% of them singletons. The J gene is TRBJ2-1, the V gene TRBV29-1; 10 positions match TRBD2. The sample here was PBMCs, mostly from graft donor cells, taken 360 days after TCRalphabeta/CD19-depleted stem cell transplant. The source of this sequence is a male patient aged 5 to 17 who had a stem cell transplant for acute lymphoblastic leukemia, so the T cells may come from the graft donor. This CDR3 reads CSVEGRLAGLNEQFF. In nucleotides, the CDR3 is TGCAGCGTTGAAGGGAGACTAGCGGGCCTCAATGAGCAGTTCTTC.